The next 13 T cell receptor beta chains were all read from a single sample in a study of T cells in Graves' hyperthyroidism and ophthalmopathy. What was amplified from RNA transcripts were TCR beta CDR3 regions. During a first-round RT-PCR of the TCR CDR3, the HTBI primer set was used. TCRdb re-analysed the multiplex PCR reads in MiXCR, keeping a single row per CDR3 protein. The sample contains about 100,000 distinct CDR3 sequences, 16% of which appear only once. Specimen: blood. The receptors come from a woman aged 50 to 60 with Graves' hyperthyroidism.

This clonotype was counted ten times or more. The chain couples TRBV29-1 to TRBJ1-1; no definite D call. Trimming took 3 bases from V and 11 from J, leaving 7 bases between them. This CDR3 comprises 9 residues. Germline V gene lookup returns CDR1 SQVTM and CDR2 ANQGSEA. The CDR3 nucleotides are TGCAGCGTTGACCATCGGGCTTTCTTT. The encoded protein is CSVDHRAFF.

This clonotype ranks as large. The V and J genes are TRBV11-2 and TRBJ2-3; 11 positions agree with TRBD2. The CDR3 is made up of 17 amino acids. V dropped 3 bases and J dropped 1; count of bases not matched to a gene: 6. The germline CDR1 and CDR2 sequences are SGHAT and FQNNGV. The CDR3 spells CASSLGLAGGGTDTQYF. Written as DNA, the CDR3 is TGTGCCAGCAGCTTGGGGCTAGCGGGAGGCGGCACAGATACGCAGTATTTT.

This clonotype was detected many times. The V call is TRBV20-1, the J call TRBJ2-4; maybe TRBD2 (6 bases). V dropped 6 bases and J dropped 3 bases, with 18 bases sitting between them. Per the germline V gene, CDR1 is DFQATT and CDR2 is SNEGSKA (reference sequence). The CDR3 loop spans 15 amino acids. CDR3 in DNA: TGCAGTGCGTTGGGACGGGAGAGGGGCAAAAACATTCAGTACTTC. Its protein is CSALGRERGKNIQYF.

The V and J genes are TRBV6-1 and TRBJ2-2; the match to TRBD2 covers 9 bases. CDR1 is MNHNS, CDR2 SASEGT, per germline. The CDR3 contains 14 residues. V was clipped by 7 bases and J by 2 bases; unmatched bases: 2. This CDR3 is CASKTSGNTGELFF. The CDR3 region has the DNA TGTGCCAGCAAGACTAGCGGTAACACCGGGGAGCTGTTTTTT.

Only a few counts were recorded for this clonotype. J is TRBJ2-2 and V is TRBV3-1; 8 positions match TRBD1. Germline V CDR1 and CDR2: LGHDT, YNNKEL (reference sequence). After removal of 5 bases from V and 1 base from J, the junction contained 6 bases not matched to a gene. This CDR3 is 16 amino acids long. In nucleotides, the CDR3 is TGTGCCAGCAGCTTTAGACAGGGGAAGAACACCGGGGAGCTGTTTTTT. Translating gives CASSFRQGKNTGELFF.

The sample holds many counts of this clonotype. This chain connects TRBV19 to TRBJ1-5, with 10 nucleotides matching TRBD1. This CDR3 contains 16 residues. J gave up 6 bases and V 10 bases, and 15 bases lay outside the gene matches. The germline gives CDR1 LNHDA, CDR2 SQIVND (reference sequence). The CDR3 here is CATGGGDRGVPQPQHF. The CDR3 DNA reads as TGTGCCACCGGGGGGGGGGACAGGGGAGTTCCTCAGCCCCAGCATTTT.

Comment on this clonotype: A read error may explain this, as a much larger clone is one base away. The CDR3 region is CASGVDPGVMYNEQFF. Here the CDR3 DNA reads TGTGCCAGCGGCGTAGATCCGGGAGTAATGTACAATGAGCAGTTCTTC. The rearrangement uses TRBV9 and TRBJ2-1, with D perhaps TRBD2 (6 bases). This CDR3 comprises 16 residues. The germline CDR1 and CDR2 sequences are SGDLS and YYNGEE.

This clonotype was detected ten times or more. The V call is TRBV20-1, the J call TRBJ1-3; the D is unclear. The V and J ends lost 6 bases and 0 bases respectively, with 9 bases between them. The germline V gene encodes CDR1 DFQATT and CDR2 SNEGSKA (reference sequence). This CDR3 region has 13 residues. DNA of the CDR3: TGCAGTGCAACACGGCCCTCTGGAAACACCATATATTTT. Translating it yields CSATRPSGNTIYF.

In this sample, this clonotype turned up many times. V gene TRBV7-8 combines with J gene TRBJ2-1; D unresolved. V dropped 3 bases and J dropped 13 bases, with 13 bases sitting between them. CDR3 length: 12 residues. From germline, CDR1 is SGHVS and CDR2 FQNEAQ. In DNA form, the CDR3 reads TGTGCCAGCAGCTTTGCACGCGGCCAACAGTTCTTC. Its protein is CASSFARGQQFF.

At least ten counts were recorded for this clonotype. The chain is built from TRBV28 and TRBJ2-2; D possibly corresponds to TRBD1 (6 bases). Germline lookup yields CDR1 MDHEN and CDR2 SYDVKM. V lost 7 bases and J lost 5, with 8 bases in between. The CDR3 runs 12 residues. CDR3 sequence: CASTRGTGELFF. The CDR3 DNA follows: TGTGCCAGCACCAGGGGAACCGGGGAGCTGTTTTTT.

CDR3 nucleotide sequence: TGTGCCAGCAGTGTCGCCCGGGTGGGCTATGGCTACACCTTC. It specifies CASSVARVGYGYTF. V usage is TRBV6-1 and J usage is TRBJ1-2; no clear D. The CDR3 is 14 residues long. CDR1 and CDR2 from the germline V gene are MNHNS and SASEGT. Trimming removed 4 bases from V and 4 bases from J, with 13 bases in between.

This clonotype was seen at least ten times. The chain has TRBV11-2 and TRBJ2-5; D unresolved. The CDR3 sequence is 14 residues long. The germline V gene has CDR1 SGHAT and CDR2 FQNNGV. V was shortened by 3 bases and J by 4 bases, with 12 bases between the two germline ends. The CDR3 here is CASSFGVFGETQYF. The CDR3 DNA reads as TGTGCCAGCAGCTTTGGGGTGTTTGGAGAGACCCAGTACTTC. Complete variable domain (other parts from reference TRBV11-2 and TRBJ2-5): EAGVAQSPRYKIIEKRQSVAFWCNPISGHATLYWYQQILGQGPKLLIQFQNNGVVDDSQLPKDRFSAERLKGVDSTLKIQPAKLEDSAVYLCASSFGVFGETQYFGPGTRLLVL.

In this sample, this clonotype turned up many times. The chain couples TRBV7-2 to TRBJ1-1, with D perhaps matching TRBD1 (5 bases). Trimming stripped 4 bases from V and 5 bases from J, with 17 bases between. CDR3 length equals 15 residues. Germline V lookup: CDR1 SGHTA, CDR2 FQGNSA. CDR3 coding DNA: TGTGCCAGCAGCTCTATTATGGTCGGGGGTACTGAAGCTTTCTTT. As protein: CASSSIMVGGTEAFF.